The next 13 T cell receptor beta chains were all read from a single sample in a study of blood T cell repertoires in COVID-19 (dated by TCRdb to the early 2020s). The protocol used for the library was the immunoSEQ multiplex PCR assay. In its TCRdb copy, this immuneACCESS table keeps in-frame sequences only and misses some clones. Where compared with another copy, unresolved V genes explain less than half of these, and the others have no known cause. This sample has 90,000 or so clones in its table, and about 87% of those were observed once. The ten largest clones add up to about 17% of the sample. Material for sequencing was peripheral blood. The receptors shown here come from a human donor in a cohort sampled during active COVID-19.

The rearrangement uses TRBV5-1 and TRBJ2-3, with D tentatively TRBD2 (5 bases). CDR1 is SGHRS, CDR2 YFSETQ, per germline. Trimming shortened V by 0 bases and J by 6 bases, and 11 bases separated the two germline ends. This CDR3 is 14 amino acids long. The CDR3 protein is CASSLAGSLDTQYF. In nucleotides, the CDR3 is TGCGCCAGCAGCTTGGCGGGGAGTCTGGATACGCAGTATTTT.

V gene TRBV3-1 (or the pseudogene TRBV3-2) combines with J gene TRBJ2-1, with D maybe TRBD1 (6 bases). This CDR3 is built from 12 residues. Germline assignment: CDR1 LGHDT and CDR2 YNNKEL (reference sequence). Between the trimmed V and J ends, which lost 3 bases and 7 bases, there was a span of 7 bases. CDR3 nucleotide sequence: TGTGCCAGCAGCCACAGGGGTAATGAGCAGTTCTTC. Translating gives CASSHRGNEQFF.

CDR3 region: CASSLSRRGGSETQYF. For the CDR3, the DNA is TGTGCCAGCAGCTTAAGTAGGCGCGGGGGATCAGAGACCCAGTACTTC. V gene TRBV7-3 combines with J gene TRBJ2-5; 7 bases line up with TRBD2. V shed 1 base, J shed 4 bases, and the junction held 9 bases outside the gene matches. In germline, CDR1 is SGHTA, CDR2 FQGTGA. The CDR3 runs 16 residues.

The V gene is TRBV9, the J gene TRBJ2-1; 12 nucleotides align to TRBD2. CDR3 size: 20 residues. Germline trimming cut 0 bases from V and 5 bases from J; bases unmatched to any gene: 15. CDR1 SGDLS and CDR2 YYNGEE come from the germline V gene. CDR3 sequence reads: CASSVALSTSGGNVDNEQFF. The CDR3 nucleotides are TGTGCCAGCAGCGTAGCTTTATCGACTAGCGGGGGAAACGTTGACAATGAGCAGTTCTTC.

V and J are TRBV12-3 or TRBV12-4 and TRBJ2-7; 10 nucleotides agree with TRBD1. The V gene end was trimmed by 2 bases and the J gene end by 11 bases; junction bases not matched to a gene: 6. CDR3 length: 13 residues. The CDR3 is CASSLSATGGKYF. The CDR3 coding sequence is TGTGCCAGCAGTTTAAGCGCGACAGGGGGCAAGTACTTC.

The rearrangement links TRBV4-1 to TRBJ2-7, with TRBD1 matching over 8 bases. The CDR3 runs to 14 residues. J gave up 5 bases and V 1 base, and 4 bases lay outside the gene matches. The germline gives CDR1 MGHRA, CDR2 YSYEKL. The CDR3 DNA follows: TGCGCCAGCAGCCAAGGCCAGGGGGCACACGAGCAGTACTTC. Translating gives CASSQGQGAHEQYF.

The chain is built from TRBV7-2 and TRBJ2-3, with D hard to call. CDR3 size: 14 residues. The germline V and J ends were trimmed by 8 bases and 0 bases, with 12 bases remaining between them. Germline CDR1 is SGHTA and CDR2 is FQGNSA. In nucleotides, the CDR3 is TGTGCCAGCCGGGTGGCATTAAGCACAGATACGCAGTATTTT. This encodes CASRVALSTDTQYF.

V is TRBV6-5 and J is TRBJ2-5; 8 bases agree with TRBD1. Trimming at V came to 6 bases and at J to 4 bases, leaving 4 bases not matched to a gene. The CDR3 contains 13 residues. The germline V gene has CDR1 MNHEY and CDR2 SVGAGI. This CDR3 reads CASRRDRIETQYF. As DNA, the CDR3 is TGTGCCAGCAGGCGGGACAGGATAGAGACCCAGTACTTC.

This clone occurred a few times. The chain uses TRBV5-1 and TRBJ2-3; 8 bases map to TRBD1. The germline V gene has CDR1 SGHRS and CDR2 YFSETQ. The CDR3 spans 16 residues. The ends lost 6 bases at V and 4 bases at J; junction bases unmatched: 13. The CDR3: CASTNRTGILSDTQYF. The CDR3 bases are TGCGCCAGCACCAACCGGACAGGGATTTTGTCAGATACGCAGTATTTT. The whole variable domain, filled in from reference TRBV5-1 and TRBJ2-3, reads KAGVTQTPRYLIKTRGQQVTLSCSPISGHRSVSWYQQTPGQGLQFLFEYFSETQRNKGNFPGRFSGRQFSNSRSEMNVSTLELGDSALYLCASTNRTGILSDTQYFGPGTRLTVL.

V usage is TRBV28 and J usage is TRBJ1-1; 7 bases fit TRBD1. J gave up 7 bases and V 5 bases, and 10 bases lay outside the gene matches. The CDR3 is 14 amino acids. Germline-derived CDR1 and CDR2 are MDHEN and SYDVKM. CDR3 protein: CASSPGTASFEAFF. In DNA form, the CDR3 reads TGTGCCAGCAGTCCCGGGACAGCTTCTTTTGAAGCTTTCTTT. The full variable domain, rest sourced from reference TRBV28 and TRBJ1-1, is DVKVTQSSRYLVKRTGEKVFLECVQDMDHENMFWYRQDPGLGLRLIYFSYDVKMKEKGDIPEGYSVSREKKERFSLILESASTNQTSMYLCASSPGTASFEAFFGQGTRLTVV.

For the CDR3, the DNA is TGTGCCTGGAGAGGGGGGGCGGGAGGCTACACCTTC. Translating it yields CAWRGGAGGYTF. The chain employs TRBV30 and TRBJ1-2, with D possibly TRBD1 on 6 matching bases. The ends were cut back, 3 bases at V and 8 bases at J, with 13 bases in the middle. The CDR3 consists of 12 residues. Germline CDR1 is GTSNPN and CDR2 is SVGIG (reference sequence).

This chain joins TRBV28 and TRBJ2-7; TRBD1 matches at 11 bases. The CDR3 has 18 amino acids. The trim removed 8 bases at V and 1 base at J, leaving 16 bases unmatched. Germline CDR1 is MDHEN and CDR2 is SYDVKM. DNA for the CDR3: TGTGCCAGCCCTTTTTCCGGGACAGGGGGTCCGGGTTCCTACGAGCAGTACTTC. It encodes CASPFSGTGGPGSYEQYF.

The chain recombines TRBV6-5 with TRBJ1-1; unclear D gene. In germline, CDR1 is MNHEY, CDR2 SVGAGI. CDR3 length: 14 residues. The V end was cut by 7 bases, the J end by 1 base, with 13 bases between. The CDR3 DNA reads TGTGCCAGCACCCTCGTAGCCAGGAACACTGAAGCTTTCTTT. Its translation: CASTLVARNTEAFF.